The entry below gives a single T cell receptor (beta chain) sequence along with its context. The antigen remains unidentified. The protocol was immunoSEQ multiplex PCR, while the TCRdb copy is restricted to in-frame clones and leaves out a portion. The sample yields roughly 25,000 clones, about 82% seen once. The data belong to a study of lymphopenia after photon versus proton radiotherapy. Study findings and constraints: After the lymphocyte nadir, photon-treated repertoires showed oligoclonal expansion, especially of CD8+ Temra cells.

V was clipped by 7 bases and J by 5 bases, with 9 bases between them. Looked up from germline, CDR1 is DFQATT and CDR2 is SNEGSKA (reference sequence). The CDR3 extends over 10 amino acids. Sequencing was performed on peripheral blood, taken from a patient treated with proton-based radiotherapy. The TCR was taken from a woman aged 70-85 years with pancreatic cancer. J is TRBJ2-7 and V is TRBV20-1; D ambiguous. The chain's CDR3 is CSVSDHEQYF. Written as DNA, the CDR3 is TGCAGTGTTTCGGACCACGAGCAGTACTTC.